The 29 T cell receptor beta chains listed next were all sequenced from one sample in a study of OX40 agonist ivuxolimab in advanced cancers. Generated by immunoSEQ multiplex PCR, the TCRdb table keeps only in-frame clones and is missing some. The sample yields 65,000 to 80,000 clones, 92% seen once. This sample comprised CD4+ or CD8+ T cells sorted from blood, obtained in a trial of the OX40 agonist ivuxolimab. These receptors all come from an adult with an advanced solid tumor such as melanoma, head and neck, liver or kidney cancer.

The genes are TRBV19 and TRBJ1-1; D possibly corresponds to TRBD1 (6 bases). Germline V CDR1 and CDR2: LNHDA, SQIVND (reference sequence). The CDR3 has 15 amino acids. The V gene lost 2 bases and the J gene lost 5 bases, with 15 bases spanning the gap. The CDR3 DNA reads TGTGCCAGTAGTATAAGTAAAGGGGGGGAGACTGAAGCTTTCTTT. This translates into CASSISKGGETEAFF.

The chain uses TRBV18 and TRBJ2-1, with 9 nucleotides matching TRBD1. The J segment lost 4 bases and the V segment lost 3 bases, leaving 1 base of the junction unmatched. CDR1 and CDR2 (germline): KGHSH, LQKENI. The CDR3 consists of 14 residues. The DNA for the CDR3 is TGTGCCAGCTCACCGACAGGGGGGTACAATGAGCAGTTCTTC. Protein product: CASSPTGGYNEQFF.

The genes are TRBV19 and TRBJ1-4; 7 bases fit TRBD1. The V segment lost 3 bases and the J segment 3 bases; nucleotides outside the gene matches: 1. Germline CDR1 is LNHDA and CDR2 is SQIVND (reference sequence). The CDR3 sequence is 14 residues long. The CDR3 sequence is CASSITGANEKLFF. CDR3 nucleotides: TGTGCCAGTAGTATCACAGGGGCTAATGAAAAACTGTTTTTT.

This clone was found once. The chain uses TRBV2 and TRBJ1-6, with D uncertain. The V gene lost 6 bases and the J gene lost 7 bases, with 16 bases spanning the gap. The CDR3 spans 15 residues. Germline loops: CDR1 SNHLY, CDR2 FYNNEI. The CDR3 DNA reads as TGTGCCAGCAGCCCCATGCGTATTCAGAATTCACCCCTCCACTTT. It is translated as CASSPMRIQNSPLHF.

The rearrangement links TRBV7-2 to TRBJ1-2; D remains ambiguous. Per germline, CDR1 SGHTA and CDR2 FQGNSA. Deletions cut 1 base from V and 4 bases from J, with 7 bases between. This CDR3 has 13 amino acids. DNA of the CDR3: TGTGCCAGCAGCTTAGTCAATTTCTATGGCTACACCTTC. It translates to CASSLVNFYGYTF.

The chain couples TRBV7-2 to TRBJ1-2, with 8 bases lining up with TRBD1. From germline, CDR1 is SGHTA and CDR2 FQGNSA. This CDR3 is built from 14 residues. V shed 4 bases and J 8 bases; nucleotides not matched to a gene: 9. CDR3 bases: TGTGCCAGCAGCTCGGACAGGGATGTGGGAGGCTACACCTTC. This codes for CASSSDRDVGGYTF.

The gene calls are TRBV4-1 and TRBJ2-7; D not certain. This CDR3 is built from 14 residues. Germline V CDR1 and CDR2: MGHRA, YSYEKL. V was trimmed by 2 bases and J by 0 bases, leaving 8 bases between them. CDR3 sequence: CASSQLVSSYEQYF. The CDR3 DNA reads TGCGCCAGCAGCCAACTGGTCTCCTCCTACGAGCAGTACTTC.

This rearrangement joins TRBV7-3 to TRBJ2-3; 12 nucleotides line up with TRBD2. V trimming: 1 base; J trimming: 6 bases; junction bases outside the gene matches: 5. Germline CDR1 reads SGHTA; CDR2 reads FQGTGA. The CDR3 runs 16 residues. In DNA form, the CDR3 reads TGTGCCAGCAGCTTAAAACTAGCGGGAGGTGGCGATACGCAGTATTTT. It yields the protein CASSLKLAGGGDTQYF.

The chain couples TRBV5-1 to TRBJ2-1, with 10 bases identical to TRBD2. CDR3 length: 15 amino acids. The V gene's germline CDR1 is SGHRS and CDR2 YFSETQ. V dropped 4 bases and J dropped 4; count of bases not matched to a gene: 5. Here the CDR3 reads CASSLTSGDYNEQFF. Here the CDR3 DNA reads TGCGCCAGCAGCCTAACTAGCGGGGATTACAATGAGCAGTTCTTC.

CDR3: CAISLLAAAEQYF. Written as DNA, the CDR3 is TGTGCCATCAGCCTACTAGCGGCCGCGGAGCAGTACTTC. This chain uses TRBV10-3 with TRBJ2-7; 8 bases agree with TRBD2. Trimming took 6 bases from V and 7 from J; bases not matched to a gene: 8. The CDR3 is made up of 13 amino acids. The germline CDR1 and CDR2 sequences are ENHRY and SYGVKD.

The chain couples TRBV7-2 to TRBJ2-1, with D uncertain. The CDR3 is 12 residues long. Deletions cut 4 bases from V and 7 bases from J, with 8 bases between. Germline V gene sequence: CDR1 SGHTA, CDR2 FQGNSA. This CDR3 reads CASSSLGNEQFF. The CDR3, as DNA: TGTGCCAGCAGCTCCCTGGGGAATGAGCAGTTCTTC.

The genes are TRBV9 and TRBJ2-7; 10 nucleotides match TRBD2. V lost 0 bases and J lost 4; bases outside the gene matches: 4. This CDR3 has 15 amino acids. Germline V CDR1 and CDR2: SGDLS, YYNGEE. CDR3: CASSVGLAGEYEQYF. The CDR3 nucleotides read TGTGCCAGCAGCGTAGGCCTAGCGGGAGAATACGAGCAGTACTTC.

The rearrangement uses TRBV7-3 and TRBJ1-1; no definite D call. The CDR3 loop spans 13 amino acids. Germline V gene lookup returns CDR1 SGHTA and CDR2 FQGTGA. Trimming left V 2 bases short and J 6 bases short, with 10 bases between. The CDR3 spells CASSLEVLSEAFF. CDR3 nucleotide sequence: TGTGCCAGCAGCTTAGAGGTTCTATCTGAAGCTTTCTTT.

V usage is TRBV7-9 and J usage is TRBJ2-5; D might be TRBD1 or TRBD2, each matching 7 bases. The germline V gene has CDR1 SEHNR and CDR2 FQNEAQ (reference sequence). CDR3 length equals 16 residues. V lost 1 base and J lost 5, with 17 bases in between. The CDR3 protein is CASSLDDREGWETQYF. The CDR3 DNA is TGTGCCAGCAGCTTAGATGACAGGGAGGGCTGGGAGACCCAGTACTTC.

This sequence joins TRBV4-1 and TRBJ1-3, with TRBD1 as a possible D gene (6 bases). Germline assignment: CDR1 MGHRA and CDR2 YSYEKL. The length of the CDR3 is 17 residues. The V and J ends lost 3 bases and 1 base respectively, with 16 bases between them. The CDR3 DNA reads TGCGCCAGCAGCCACAGATACGGGACAATGTCTGGAAACACCATATATTTT. Its translation is CASSHRYGTMSGNTIYF.

The chain employs TRBV7-2 and TRBJ1-5; no reliable D call. Trimming removed 1 base from V and 7 bases from J, with 5 bases in between. The CDR3 length is 12 residues. Germline CDR1 SGHTA, CDR2 FQGNSA. The CDR3 loop reads CASSLDGQPQHF. CDR3 DNA: TGTGCCAGCAGCTTAGACGGGCAGCCCCAGCATTTT.

The chain uses TRBV4-2 and TRBJ1-1; D is undetermined. CDR1 is LGHNA, CDR2 YNFKEQ, per germline. The CDR3 has 15 amino acids. V was trimmed by 4 bases and J by 1 base, leaving 13 bases between them. CDR3 protein: CASSRGRYRNTEAFF. The CDR3 DNA is TGTGCCAGCAGCCGCGGCAGATATAGGAACACTGAAGCTTTCTTT.

This chain links TRBV7-9 with TRBJ1-2; unclear D gene. Deletions cut 1 base from V and 1 base from J, with 1 base between. CDR1 SEHNR and CDR2 FQNEAQ come from the germline V gene (reference sequence). The CDR3 has 12 residues. In DNA form, the CDR3 reads TGTGCCAGCAGCTTAGTTAACTATGGCTACACCTTC. Translated: CASSLVNYGYTF.

The chain links TRBV11-3 to TRBJ2-4; 10 positions agree with TRBD2. Trimming cost V 5 bases and J 0 bases; bases outside gene matches: 4. This CDR3 region has 16 residues. Looked up from germline, CDR1 is SGHNT and CDR2 is YENEEA. The CDR3 loop reads CASSHTSGVAKNIQYF. The CDR3 DNA sequence: TGTGCCAGCAGCCATACTAGCGGGGTAGCCAAAAACATTCAGTACTTC.

V usage is TRBV7-9 and J usage is TRBJ2-7; TRBD1 is a possible D gene (6 bases). CDR3 length: 16 residues. Trimming removed 5 bases at V and 4 bases at J, with 21 bases between. Germline loops: CDR1 SEHNR, CDR2 FQNEAQ (reference sequence). CDR3 sequence reads: CASSNIPTGLIYEQYF. The CDR3 bases are TGTGCCAGCAGCAATATCCCGACAGGCCTAATATACGAGCAGTACTTC.

CDR3 in DNA: TGTGCCAGTAGTCAGGGGGCTAATCAGCCCCAGCATTTT. Amino acid sequence: CASSQGANQPQHF. This chain uses TRBV19 with TRBJ1-5, with 8 bases fitting TRBD1. The germline V gene encodes CDR1 LNHDA and CDR2 SQIVND (reference sequence). The CDR3 runs to 13 residues. After removal of 5 bases from V and 4 bases from J, the junction contained 1 base not matched to a gene.

The V call is TRBV6-5, the J call TRBJ1-1; D gene ambiguous. Germline loops: CDR1 MNHEY, CDR2 SVGAGI. CDR3 size: 13 residues. V lost 10 bases, J lost 4 bases, and 16 bases lay in between. In DNA, the CDR3 is TGTGCCACCCACGGTACCTTGCGCACTGAAGCTTTCTTT. This sequence encodes CATHGTLRTEAFF.

V gene TRBV19 combines with J gene TRBJ2-7; 12 nucleotides agree with TRBD2. The CDR3 has 16 amino acids. The germline CDR1 and CDR2 sequences are LNHDA and SQIVND (reference sequence). V dropped 5 bases and J dropped 3; count of bases not matched to a gene: 8. DNA of the CDR3: TGTGCCAGTAGTGTAAGACTAGCGGGGGAAAACTACGAGCAGTACTTC. It encodes CASSVRLAGENYEQYF.

The chain combines TRBV28 with TRBJ1-2, with 11 bases fitting TRBD1. Per germline, CDR1 MDHEN and CDR2 SYDVKM. The CDR3 has 15 residues. V shed 6 bases and J 8 bases; nucleotides not matched to a gene: 11. Here the CDR3 reads CASRWPGQGVRGYTF. CDR3 in DNA: TGTGCCAGCAGGTGGCCGGGACAGGGGGTTAGGGGCTACACCTTC.

This chain joins TRBV7-3 and TRBJ2-1; 8 positions match TRBD2. The CDR3 extends over 17 amino acids. Germline V gives CDR1 SGHTA, CDR2 FQGTGA. Germline trimming cut 5 bases from V and 8 bases from J; bases unmatched to any gene: 17. The CDR3 reads CASSPILGGLESHEQFF. In DNA, the CDR3 is TGTGCCAGCAGCCCAATTCTGGGGGGACTAGAGTCGCATGAGCAGTTCTTC.

The rearrangement uses TRBV19 and TRBJ2-5; D is unclear. Germline CDR1 LNHDA, CDR2 SQIVND (reference sequence). Trimming left V 4 bases short and J 4 bases short, with 16 bases between. This CDR3 is built from 15 residues. The CDR3 nucleotides read TGTGCCAGTAGTACCAGTGCTCAGTTGGTAGAGACCCAGTACTTC. Translating it yields CASSTSAQLVETQYF. Based on the CDR3 plus reference TRBV19 and TRBJ2-5, the full variable domain is DGGITQSPKYLFRKEGQNVTLSCEQNLNHDAMYWYRQDPGQGLRLIYYSQIVNDFQKGDIAEGYSVSREKKESFPLTVTSAQKNPTAFYLCASSTSAQLVETQYFGPGTRLLVL.

This sequence joins TRBV19 and TRBJ1-1; D gene unclear. Germline V gene lookup returns CDR1 LNHDA and CDR2 SQIVND (reference sequence). The V end lost 5 bases, the J end lost 0 bases, and 13 bases lay between the germline ends. The CDR3 sequence is 15 residues long. The CDR3, as DNA: TGTGCCAGTAGTCAGGCAGGAACCTTGAACACTGAAGCTTTCTTT. Protein: CASSQAGTLNTEAFF.

V is TRBV4-2 and J is TRBJ2-1, with D possibly matching TRBD2 (6 bases). This CDR3 has 14 residues. Trimming removed 4 bases from V and 5 bases from J, with 12 bases in between. CDR1 and CDR2 (germline): LGHNA, YNFKEQ. The CDR3 is CASSRWGTDNEQFF. The CDR3 coding sequence is TGTGCCAGCAGCCGATGGGGGACTGACAATGAGCAGTTCTTC.

V and J are TRBV5-4 and TRBJ2-2; 8 positions agree with TRBD1. Trimming took 2 bases from V and 7 from J; bases not matched to a gene: 10. The CDR3 runs 16 residues. The germline gives CDR1 SGHNT, CDR2 YYREEE (reference sequence). The DNA for the CDR3 is TGTGCCAGCAGCTTCTCTCCTCAGGGGGCGGGCGGGGAGCTGTTTTTT. This sequence encodes CASSFSPQGAGGELFF.